Given below is one T cell receptor beta chain in context. Its antigen is not known. This sample was included in a study of siplizumab effects on memory and regulatory T cells. Whole-study findings and limits: Sequences that were alloreactive and traceable to unstimulated CD4+ memory cells were significantly reduced by siplizumab. Unstimulated subsets were the mapping target of only a minor fraction of alloreactive clones.

This CDR3 has 13 amino acids. V lost 1 base to trimming and J lost 4 bases, with 7 bases between them. Germline V CDR1 and CDR2: SGHTA, FQGNSA. Profiled with immunoSEQ multiplex PCR; TCRdb holds only in-frame clones, not every one. The table shows some 87,000 clones, with just under 90% occurring only once. This TCR was recovered from a human donor in good health. The source material was CD4+ T cells sorted from blood. This sequence joins TRBV7-2 and TRBJ2-5; D not resolved. The CDR3 loop reads CASSLDPLETQYF. In DNA form, the CDR3 reads TGTGCCAGCAGCTTAGACCCCTTAGAGACCCAGTACTTC.